These 16 T cell receptor beta chains share one sample of origin, sequenced in a study of T cell changes during pregnancy in multiple sclerosis. Data came from immunoSEQ multiplex PCR; TCRdb stores just in-frame clones and leaves some out. The table includes about 40,000 clones, about 90% detected once. Sequenced material: CD4+ T cells from peripheral blood mononuclear cells, taken before pregnancy. The receptors come from a female donor with multiple sclerosis, enrolled in a pregnancy study.

The V and J genes are TRBV19 and TRBJ1-1; the D is unclear. Trimming took off 3 bases at V and 5 bases at J, with 19 bases between the two ends. The germline V gene encodes CDR1 LNHDA and CDR2 SQIVND (reference sequence). This CDR3 contains 16 residues. The CDR3 DNA sequence: TGTGCCAGTAGTATTTGGGCCCTCACGGGGAGGACTGAAGCTTTCTTT. Its translation is CASSIWALTGRTEAFF.

As DNA, the CDR3 is TGTGCCAGCTCACCCCAGATTGGAGAGGGAGATACGCAGTATTTT. The encoded protein is CASSPQIGEGDTQYF. The chain uses TRBV18 and TRBJ2-3, with a tentative D call TRBD2 (5 bases). This CDR3 comprises 15 residues. CDR1 KGHSH and CDR2 LQKENI come from the germline V gene. V lost 3 bases and J 5 bases, leaving 15 bases between the germline ends.

This sequence joins TRBV19 and TRBJ2-1; D possibly corresponds to TRBD1 (5 bases). The germline V and J ends were trimmed by 3 bases and 0 bases, with 15 bases remaining between them. The germline V gene has CDR1 LNHDA and CDR2 SQIVND (reference sequence). The CDR3 extends over 17 amino acids. The CDR3 sequence: CASSILPTASSYNEQFF. The CDR3, as DNA: TGTGCCAGTAGTATTCTCCCGACAGCGAGCTCCTACAATGAGCAGTTCTTC.

The genes are TRBV7-9 and TRBJ2-6; the D is unclear. The CDR3 consists of 18 residues. The V gene lost 5 bases and the J gene lost 0 bases, with 17 bases spanning the gap. The germline V gene encodes CDR1 SEHNR and CDR2 FQNEAQ (reference sequence). The CDR3 reads CASSPRIQILSGANVLTF. The DNA of the CDR3 is TGTGCCAGCAGCCCCCGAATACAGATACTCTCTGGGGCCAACGTCCTGACTTTC.

This clone came up a few times. V is TRBV18 and J is TRBJ1-1; D gene unclear. This CDR3 is built from 13 residues. The V and J ends lost 3 bases and 7 bases respectively, with 12 bases between them. Looked up from germline, CDR1 is KGHSH and CDR2 is LQKENI. The CDR3 DNA sequence: TGTGCCAGCTCACCGGCCAACATCCTTGAAGCTTTCTTT. Its protein is CASSPANILEAFF.

The rearrangement joins TRBV7-9 to TRBJ1-2, with TRBD1 matching 8 bases. CDR3 size: 15 residues. Germline V gene data show CDR1 as SEHNR and CDR2 as FQNEAQ (reference sequence). After removal of 4 bases from V and 4 bases from J, the junction contained 8 bases not matched to a gene. As DNA, the CDR3 is TGTGCCAGCAGCTCTCTGACAGGGGAGGTCTATGGCTACACCTTC. It is translated as CASSSLTGEVYGYTF.

The chain uses TRBV19 and TRBJ2-1; D unresolved. This CDR3 is 14 amino acids long. Trimming shortened V by 3 bases and J by 3 bases, and 9 bases separated the two germline ends. The V gene's germline CDR1 is LNHDA and CDR2 SQIVND (reference sequence). CDR3 DNA sequence: TGTGCCAGTAGTATGGTAGGAGTCTACAATGAGCAGTTCTTC. It codes for CASSMVGVYNEQFF.

This clone appeared once. This chain connects TRBV30 to TRBJ2-5, with 7 positions matching TRBD2. The CDR3 extends over 15 amino acids. Germline lookup yields CDR1 GTSNPN and CDR2 SVGIG (reference sequence). The V and J ends lost 4 bases and 1 base, in that order; junction bases with no gene match: 9. In nucleotides, the CDR3 is TGTGCCTGGACCACCGGGACTATCCTCCAAGAGACCCAGTACTTC. Translating it yields CAWTTGTILQETQYF.

V is TRBV9 and J is TRBJ1-6; D gene unclear. Germline values: CDR1 SGDLS, CDR2 YYNGEE. Deletions cut 4 bases from V and 6 bases from J, with 14 bases between. The CDR3 has 15 residues. CDR3 coding DNA: TGTGCCAGCAGCCCGGACCCAGCGGGTAATTCACCCCTCCACTTT. Protein product: CASSPDPAGNSPLHF.

The rearrangement links TRBV7-3 to TRBJ2-6; perhaps TRBD2 as D (6 bases). Between the trimmed V and J ends, which lost 3 bases and 0 bases, there was a span of 9 bases. The germline gives CDR1 SGHTA, CDR2 FQGTGA. The length of the CDR3 is 16 residues. In nucleotides, the CDR3 is TGTGCCAGCAGCTTCGGAGGGGCCTCTGGGGCCAACGTCCTGACTTTC. This sequence encodes CASSFGGASGANVLTF.

The rearrangement joins TRBV5-1 to TRBJ2-1; the match to TRBD2 covers 10 bases. This CDR3 has 15 residues. The germline V gene encodes CDR1 SGHRS and CDR2 YFSETQ. V lost 4 bases, J lost 5 bases, and 6 bases stayed unmatched. The CDR3 loop is CASSPTSGVDNEQFF. The CDR3 nucleotides read TGCGCCAGCAGCCCTACTAGCGGGGTTGACAATGAGCAGTTCTTC.

The chain employs TRBV7-3 and TRBJ2-6; 9 bases map to TRBD1. This CDR3 is 20 amino acids long. J gave up 0 bases and V 1 base, and 10 bases lay outside the gene matches. CDR1 and CDR2 from the germline V gene are SGHTA and FQGTGA. The CDR3 here is CASSLRPPGTGTSGANVLTF. The CDR3 nucleotides are TGTGCCAGCAGCTTAAGGCCCCCAGGGACAGGGACCTCTGGGGCCAACGTCCTGACTTTC.

The rearrangement links TRBV9 to TRBJ1-2; 7 bases align to TRBD1. The CDR3 covers 16 residues. V was clipped by 4 bases and J by 8 bases; unmatched bases: 17. From germline, CDR1 is SGDLS and CDR2 YYNGEE. The CDR3 sequence is CASSLPRDRNERGYTF. In DNA form, the CDR3 reads TGTGCCAGCAGCCTCCCCCGGGACAGAAATGAGAGGGGCTACACCTTC.

This clone showed up just once. This chain links TRBV7-2 with TRBJ1-6, with D unclear. This CDR3 is built from 15 residues. The germline CDR1 and CDR2 sequences are SGHTA and FQGNSA. Between the trimmed V and J ends, which lost 0 bases and 2 bases, there was a span of 5 bases. DNA for the CDR3: TGTGCCAGCAGCTTAGCCGCGGCCTATAATTCACCCCTCCACTTT. Translation gives CASSLAAAYNSPLHF.

This clone appeared once. This chain connects TRBV9 to TRBJ2-7; TRBD2 matches 13 bases. Looked up from germline, CDR1 is SGDLS and CDR2 is YYNGEE. V shed 3 bases, J shed 2 bases, and the junction held 5 bases outside the gene matches. The CDR3 sequence is 16 residues long. CDR3 sequence (DNA): TGTGCCAGCAGCGCGTTGGGACTAGCGGGGACCTACGAGCAGTACTTC. This sequence encodes CASSALGLAGTYEQYF.

CDR3 loop: CASSYGGGGSPLHF. In DNA form, the CDR3 reads TGTGCCAGCAGTTATGGGGGGGGTGGCTCACCCCTCCACTTT. The chain uses TRBV6-6 and TRBJ1-6; maybe TRBD1 (5 bases). The germline V gene encodes CDR1 MNHNY and CDR2 SVGAGI (reference sequence). The V end was cut by 3 bases, the J end by 10 bases, with 13 bases between. The CDR3 has 14 amino acids.